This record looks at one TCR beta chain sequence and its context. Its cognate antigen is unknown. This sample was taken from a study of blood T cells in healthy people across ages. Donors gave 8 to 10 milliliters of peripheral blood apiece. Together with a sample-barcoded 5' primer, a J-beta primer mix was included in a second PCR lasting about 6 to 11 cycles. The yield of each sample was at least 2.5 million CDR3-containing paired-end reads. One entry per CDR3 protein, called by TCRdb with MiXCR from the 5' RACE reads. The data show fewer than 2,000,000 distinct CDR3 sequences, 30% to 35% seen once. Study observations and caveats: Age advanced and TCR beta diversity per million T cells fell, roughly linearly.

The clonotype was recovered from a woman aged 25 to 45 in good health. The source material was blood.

As DNA, the CDR3 is TGTGCCATCAGTGAGAAGGGAGGCGACTATGGCTACACCTTC. Its translation: CAISEKGGDYGYTF. This chain links TRBV10-3 with TRBJ1-2; no clear D gene. Trimming removed 2 bases from V and 3 bases from J, with 10 bases in between. This CDR3 is built from 14 residues. Germline CDR1 reads ENHRY; CDR2 reads SYGVKD.